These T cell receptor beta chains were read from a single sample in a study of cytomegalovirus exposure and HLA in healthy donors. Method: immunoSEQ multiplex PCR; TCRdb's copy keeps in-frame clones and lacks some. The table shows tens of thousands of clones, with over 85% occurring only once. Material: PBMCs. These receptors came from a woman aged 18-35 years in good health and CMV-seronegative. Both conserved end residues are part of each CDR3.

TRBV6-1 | CASSEPGQVGYQPQHF
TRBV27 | CASSSRGWYTEAFF
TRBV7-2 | CASSQPQGAFYEQYF
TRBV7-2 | CASSPFGGSTAKNIQYF
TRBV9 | CASSVDGWGQQETQYF
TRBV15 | CATSSTNLGGYTF
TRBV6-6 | CASSQQGNYGYTF
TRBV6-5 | CASSYYRLAQETQYF
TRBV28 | CASTLEQGEQFF
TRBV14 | CASSQAGGGMVTEAFF
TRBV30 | CAWSVQGDQPQHF
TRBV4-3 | CASSQERAGGPDTQYF
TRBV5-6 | CASSLDLDSPLHF
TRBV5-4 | CASQRGGLAYNEQFF
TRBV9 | CASSVARQEDHGYTF